Included here is one T cell receptor beta chain sequence, with context. Its target is not known. This sample was included in a study of cytomegalovirus exposure and HLA in healthy donors. CDR1 is SGHNT and CDR2 is YENEEA in the germline V gene. This CDR3 has 16 amino acids. The ends were cut back, 2 bases at V and 2 bases at J, with 15 bases in the middle. With 60 Vbeta and 13 Jbeta primers, the PCR was carried out. Here immunoSEQ multiplex PCR was the method, and the copy in TCRdb shows in-frame clones only, minus some. The sample has approximately 46,000 clones, approximately 65% seen once; the top ten hold around 5.9%. Study observations and caveats: Productive rates of about 87% or about 30% were seen for most TCR beta V segments in an earlier analysis. TCR beta sequences numbering more than 15,000 were associated with HLA alleles at 0.05 false discovery rate in a later analysis. Sequencing depth roughly uniform across donors was assumed in presence/absence analyses.

The gene calls are TRBV11-3 and TRBJ2-5; D possibly corresponds to TRBD1 (5 bases). The sample taken for sequencing was PBMCs. The sequence came from a man aged 25 to 45 in good health and CMV-seronegative. CDR3 protein: CASSLRGNLNQETQYF. The CDR3 DNA sequence: TGTGCCAGCAGCTTAAGGGGAAATTTAAATCAAGAGACCCAGTACTTC.